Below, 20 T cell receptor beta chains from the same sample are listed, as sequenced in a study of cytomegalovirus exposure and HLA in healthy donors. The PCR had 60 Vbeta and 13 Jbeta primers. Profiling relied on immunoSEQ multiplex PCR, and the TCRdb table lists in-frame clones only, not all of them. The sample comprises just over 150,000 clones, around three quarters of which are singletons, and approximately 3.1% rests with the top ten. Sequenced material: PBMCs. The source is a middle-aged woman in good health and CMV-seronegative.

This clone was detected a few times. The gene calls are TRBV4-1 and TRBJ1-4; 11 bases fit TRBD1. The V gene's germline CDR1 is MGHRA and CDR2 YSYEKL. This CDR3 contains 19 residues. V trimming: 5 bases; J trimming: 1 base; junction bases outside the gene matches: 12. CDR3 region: CASSYSSPGQGGTNEKLFF. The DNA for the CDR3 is TGCGCCAGCAGCTACTCTTCTCCGGGACAGGGGGGAACTAATGAAAAACTGTTTTTT.

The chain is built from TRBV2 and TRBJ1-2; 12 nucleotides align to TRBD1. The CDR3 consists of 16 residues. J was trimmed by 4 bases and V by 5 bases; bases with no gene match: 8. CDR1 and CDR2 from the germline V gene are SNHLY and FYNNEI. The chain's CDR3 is CASSPTGQGAGYGYTF. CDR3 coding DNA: TGTGCCAGCAGTCCAACGGGACAGGGGGCCGGCTATGGCTACACCTTC.

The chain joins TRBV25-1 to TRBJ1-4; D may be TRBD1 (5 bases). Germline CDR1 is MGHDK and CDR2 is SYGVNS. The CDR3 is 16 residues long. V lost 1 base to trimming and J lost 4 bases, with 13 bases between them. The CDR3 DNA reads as TGTGCCAGCAGTGAATGGTTACAGACAGATAATGAAAAACTGTTTTTT. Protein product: CASSEWLQTDNEKLFF.

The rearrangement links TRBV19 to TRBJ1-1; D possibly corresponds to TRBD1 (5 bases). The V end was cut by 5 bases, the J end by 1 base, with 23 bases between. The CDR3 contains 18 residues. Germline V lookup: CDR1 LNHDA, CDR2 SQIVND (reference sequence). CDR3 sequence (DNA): TGTGCCAGTAGTTCCCTGGTTTCGATTGACAGCCCGAACACTGAAGCTTTCTTT. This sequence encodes CASSSLVSIDSPNTEAFF.

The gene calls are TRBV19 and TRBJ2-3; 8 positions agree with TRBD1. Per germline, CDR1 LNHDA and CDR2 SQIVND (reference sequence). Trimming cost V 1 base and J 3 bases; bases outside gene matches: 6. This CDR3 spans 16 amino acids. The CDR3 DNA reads TGTGCCAGTAGTATAGTGCAGGGGGCGAGTACAGATACGCAGTATTTT. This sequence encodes CASSIVQGASTDTQYF.

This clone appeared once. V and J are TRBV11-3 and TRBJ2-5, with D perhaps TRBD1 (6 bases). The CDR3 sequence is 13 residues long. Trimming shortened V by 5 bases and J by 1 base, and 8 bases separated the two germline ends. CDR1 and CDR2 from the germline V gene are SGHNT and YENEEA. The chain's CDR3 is CASSRGGQETQYF. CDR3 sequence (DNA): TGTGCCAGCAGCCGAGGGGGCCAAGAGACCCAGTACTTC. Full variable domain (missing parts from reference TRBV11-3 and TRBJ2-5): EAGVVQSPRYKIIEKKQPVAFWCNPISGHNTLYWYLQNLGQGPELLIRYENEEAVDDSQLPKDRFSAERLKGVDSTLKIQPAELGDSAVYLCASSRGGQETQYFGPGTRLLVL.

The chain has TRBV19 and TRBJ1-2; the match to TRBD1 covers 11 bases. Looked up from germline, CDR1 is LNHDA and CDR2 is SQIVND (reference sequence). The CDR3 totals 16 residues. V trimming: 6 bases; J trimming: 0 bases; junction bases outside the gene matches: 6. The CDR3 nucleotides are TGTGCCAGTAGGAGGGGACAGGGGGTTTCTAACTATGGCTACACCTTC. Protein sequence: CASRRGQGVSNYGYTF.

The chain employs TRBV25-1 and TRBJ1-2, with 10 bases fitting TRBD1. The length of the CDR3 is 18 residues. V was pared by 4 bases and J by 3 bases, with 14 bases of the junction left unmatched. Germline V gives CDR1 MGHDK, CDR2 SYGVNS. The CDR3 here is CASSAMTGTGATYYGYTF. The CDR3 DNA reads TGTGCCAGCAGTGCTATGACCGGGACAGGGGCTACTTACTATGGCTACACCTTC.

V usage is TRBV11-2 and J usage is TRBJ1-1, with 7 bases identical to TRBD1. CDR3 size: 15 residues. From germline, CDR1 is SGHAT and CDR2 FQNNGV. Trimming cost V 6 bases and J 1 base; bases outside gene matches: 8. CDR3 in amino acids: CASRHLRTGNTEAFF. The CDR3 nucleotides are TGTGCCAGCAGACACCTCCGGACAGGGAACACTGAAGCTTTCTTT.

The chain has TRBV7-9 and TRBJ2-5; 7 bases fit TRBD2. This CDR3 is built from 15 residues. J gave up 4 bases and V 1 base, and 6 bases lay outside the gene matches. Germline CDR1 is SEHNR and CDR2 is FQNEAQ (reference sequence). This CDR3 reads CASSLVSGGGETQYF. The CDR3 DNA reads TGTGCCAGCAGCTTAGTTTCCGGCGGGGGAGAGACCCAGTACTTC.

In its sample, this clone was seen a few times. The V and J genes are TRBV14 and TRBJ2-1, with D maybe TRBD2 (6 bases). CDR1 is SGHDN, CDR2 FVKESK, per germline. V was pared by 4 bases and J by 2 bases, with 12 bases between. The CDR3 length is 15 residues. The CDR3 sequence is CASSRLTGAYNEQFF. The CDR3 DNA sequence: TGTGCCAGCAGCCGGCTTACGGGGGCCTACAATGAGCAGTTCTTC.

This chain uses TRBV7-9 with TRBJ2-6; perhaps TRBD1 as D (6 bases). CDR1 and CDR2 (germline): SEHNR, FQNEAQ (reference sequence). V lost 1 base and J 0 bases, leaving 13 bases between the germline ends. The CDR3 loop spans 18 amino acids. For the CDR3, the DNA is TGTGCCAGCAGCTTAGTTACAGGGCGCAGCTCTGGGGCCAACGTCCTGACTTTC. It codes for CASSLVTGRSSGANVLTF.

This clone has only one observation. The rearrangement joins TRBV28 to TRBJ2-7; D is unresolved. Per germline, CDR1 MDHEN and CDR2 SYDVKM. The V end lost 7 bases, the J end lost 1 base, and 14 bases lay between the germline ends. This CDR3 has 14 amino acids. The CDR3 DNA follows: TGTGCCAGCAACAGCCCGAGACCTTCCTACGAGCAGTACTTC. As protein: CASNSPRPSYEQYF.

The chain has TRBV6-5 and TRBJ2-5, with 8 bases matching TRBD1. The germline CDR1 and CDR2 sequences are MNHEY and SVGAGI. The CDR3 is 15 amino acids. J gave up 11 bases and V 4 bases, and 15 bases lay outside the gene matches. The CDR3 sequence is CASSLRDRLYGEQYF. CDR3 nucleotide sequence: TGTGCCAGCAGTTTACGGGACAGGCTTTACGGGGAGCAGTACTTC.

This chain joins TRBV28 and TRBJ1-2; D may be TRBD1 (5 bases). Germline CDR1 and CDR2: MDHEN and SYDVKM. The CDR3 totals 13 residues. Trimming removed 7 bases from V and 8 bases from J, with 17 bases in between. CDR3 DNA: TGTGCCAGCAACATCCAAGGGGTTCGAGGCTACACCTTC. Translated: CASNIQGVRGYTF.

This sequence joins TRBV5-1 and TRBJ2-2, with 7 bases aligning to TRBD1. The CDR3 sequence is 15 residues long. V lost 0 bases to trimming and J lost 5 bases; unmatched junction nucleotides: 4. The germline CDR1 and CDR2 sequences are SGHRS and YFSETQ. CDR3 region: CASSLEAGGTGELFF. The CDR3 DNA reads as TGCGCCAGCAGCTTGGAGGCAGGGGGTACCGGGGAGCTGTTTTTT.

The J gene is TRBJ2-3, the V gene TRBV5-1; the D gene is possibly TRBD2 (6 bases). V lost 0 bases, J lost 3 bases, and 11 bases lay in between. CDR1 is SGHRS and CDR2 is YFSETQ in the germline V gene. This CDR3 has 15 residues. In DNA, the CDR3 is TGCGCCAGCAGCTTGGGGGTTGGAGGGACAGATACGCAGTATTTT. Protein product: CASSLGVGGTDTQYF.

As DNA, the CDR3 is TGTGCCAGCAGTTTACGACAGGCGGGTGGCTACACCTTC. This translates into CASSLRQAGGYTF. This sequence joins TRBV28 and TRBJ1-2, with D possibly TRBD1 on 6 matching bases. Deletions cut 2 bases from V and 7 bases from J, with 11 bases between. CDR3 length equals 13 residues. The germline V gene encodes CDR1 MDHEN and CDR2 SYDVKM.

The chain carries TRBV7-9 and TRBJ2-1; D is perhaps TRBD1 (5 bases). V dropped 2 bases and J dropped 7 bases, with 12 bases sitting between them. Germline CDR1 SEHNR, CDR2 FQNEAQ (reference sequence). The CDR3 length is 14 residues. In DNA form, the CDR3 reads TGTGCCAGCAGCTTAAGCGACAGTAGGAATGAGCAGTTCTTC. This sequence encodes CASSLSDSRNEQFF.

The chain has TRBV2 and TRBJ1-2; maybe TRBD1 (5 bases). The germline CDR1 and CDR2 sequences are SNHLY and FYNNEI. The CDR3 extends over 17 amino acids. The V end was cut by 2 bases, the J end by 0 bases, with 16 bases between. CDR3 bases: TGTGCCAGCAGTGAATTGGCAGGGCGCCCAACTAACTATGGCTACACCTTC. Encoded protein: CASSELAGRPTNYGYTF.